The entry below describes one T cell receptor (beta chain). What it recognizes is unknown. These data are taken from a study of shared clonotypes between healthy human individuals. On the study more broadly: The donor pool was made up of two women and three men aged 18 to 49. Each donor's CD4 naive and CD4 memory cells filled three plates apiece, CD8 naive two, and CD8 memory one.

The CDR3 length is 12 residues. From germline, CDR1 is SGHNT and CDR2 YYREEE (reference sequence). V was clipped by 4 bases and J by 6 bases, with 10 bases between them. Every subset had its genomic DNA shared out evenly among several immunoSEQ plates. This table comes from immunoSEQ multiplex PCR, and its TCRdb copy is limited to in-frame clones, with some not included. The sample yields roughly 650,000 clones, roughly 97% seen once. Whole-study findings and limits: Larger estimated richness was generally recorded for naive subsets relative to memory subsets.

The sequence was obtained from a woman aged 25 to 39 in good health. The rearrangement uses TRBV5-4 and TRBJ1-2; no firm D call. Sequencing was performed on naive CD4+ T cells sorted from blood. Documented subset: CD45RA+ positively selected. In nucleotides, the CDR3 is TGTGCCAGCAGCGCGGACTGGAATGGCTACACCTTC. This sequence encodes CASSADWNGYTF.